Reported below is one T cell receptor (beta chain). This clone's antigen is unknown. No base qualities exist here, and no much larger clone lies one base off it. Genomic DNA was extracted from sorted cells with the QIAGEN DNeasy Blood and Tissue Kit for TCRbeta CDR3 sequencing. High-throughput TCRbeta CDR3 sequencing was carried out commercially through immunoSEQ, with PCR amplification with bias correction and internal controls included. On the study's bioinformatics: Unique productive TCRbeta sequences were defined by CDR3 nucleotide sequence where primers matched, and otherwise by CDR3 amino acid sequence together with Vbeta and Jbeta genes. As a correction for sorting error, sequences shared between sorted populations at a frequency ratio of 2:1 or less were discarded, and the remaining shared sequences were assigned to the higher population. A sequence was defined as donor-reactive if the sequence was expanded at least 5-fold in CFSE-low cells compared with unstimulated cells and had a frequency of at least 0.01% in CFSE-low cells. Repertoire divergence was quantified by Jensen-Shannon divergence calculated from the top 100 TCRbeta sequences ranked by frequency. For samples with multiple sequencing runs, sorting error was corrected separately for each run before the runs were pooled. Drawn from immuneACCESS, this table holds only the in-frame rearrangements with V and J called that TCRdb kept. Clones are partly lost; checked studies trace under half to an unresolved V gene and leave the rest unexplained. Clone size and the V and J calls come from that table; the DNA yielded D and trimming. Counted in this sample were 35,000 to 55,000 clones; about 89% of them appeared once. The ten largest account for about 0.7% of the sample.

This entry comes from a study of Tregs in tolerant kidney transplant recipients (dated by TCRdb to the late 2010s). As for the study more broadly: The study used TCRbeta sequencing to identify donor-specific regulatory T cells before combined kidney and bone marrow transplantation, then tracked those cells after transplant. In a few healthy controls, several methods of expanding Tregs specific for an allogeneic donor were compared by TCRbeta repertoire sequencing. Findings and caveats that apply to the study as a whole: Expanding Tregs with activated donor B cells appeared to identify the most biologically relevant and donor-specific TCRbeta repertoire. The study was constrained by small patient numbers, and validation of the findings is required in larger populations and under other immunosuppression protocols. Biological reproducibility was not examined directly, but technical replication error appeared to be minimal.

Thawed PBMCs were FACS-sorted into unstimulated Tregs (CD4+CD25+CD127-), CD4+ non-Tregs (CD4+CD25-), CD4 cells and CD8 cells. Before Treg sorting, thawed PBMCs were rested overnight at 37°C with around 200 IU/ml IL-2. Blood from healthy controls was obtained either from healthy volunteers or as purchased buffy coats. Healthy control blood was processed to PBMCs with a Ficoll density gradient and then cryopreserved, whereas patient PBMCs were collected both before and after transplant. This TCR came from a human donor in good health. What was sequenced was Tregs from blood.

Here the CDR3 is given as CASSPWGGSTEAFF. The nucleotide sequence is given as TGTGCCAGCAGCCCCTGGGGGGGGAGCACTGAAGCTTTCTTT. The chain was built from TRBV5-4 and TRBJ1-1, with a weak D call of TRBD1 (5 bases match). CDR1 and CDR2, looked up from the germline V gene (reference sequence), are SGHNT and YYREEE. Counted from cysteine to phenylalanine, this CDR3 has 14 amino acids. Only the CDR3 part of the read is kept: 42 bases, read in frame from the first base. Trimming costs V 4 bases and J 4 bases, and their ends lie 14 bases apart.